The 19 T cell receptor beta chains presented below share a single source sample, sequenced in a study of blood T cell repertoires in COVID-19. Only in-frame clones appear in the TCRdb table, and some are missing; sequencing was by immunoSEQ multiplex PCR. The sample lists 430,000 or so clones; about 90% were seen once. The sequenced material came from peripheral blood. The source is a man aged 18 to 29 with COVID-19, enrolled during active disease.

The chain joins TRBV10-3 to TRBJ2-2, with D tentatively TRBD1 (6 bases). Germline V gene sequence: CDR1 ENHRY, CDR2 SYGVKD. The CDR3 covers 15 residues. V lost 3 bases to trimming and J lost 8 bases, with 16 bases between them. The CDR3 sequence is CAISDEAGAPGELFF. The CDR3 DNA follows: TGTGCCATCAGTGATGAGGCAGGGGCCCCGGGGGAGCTGTTTTTT.

This clone was picked up a small number of times. The chain links TRBV18 to TRBJ1-2; 7 nucleotides align to TRBD1. Germline-derived CDR1 and CDR2 are KGHSH and LQKENI. Trimming at V came to 6 bases and at J to 2 bases, leaving 9 bases not matched to a gene. The CDR3 has 15 residues. CDR3 sequence (DNA): TGTGCCAGCTCGATAACAGGGGATCGAAACTATGGCTACACCTTC. This encodes CASSITGDRNYGYTF.

There are a few counts of this clone. V is TRBV9 and J is TRBJ1-2; perhaps TRBD1 as D (6 bases). Trimming took off 0 bases at V and 2 bases at J, with 17 bases between the two ends. CDR1 is SGDLS, CDR2 YYNGEE, per germline. The CDR3 has 17 amino acids. CDR3 residues: CASSVEAGAISNYGYTF. Here the CDR3 DNA reads TGTGCCAGCAGCGTAGAGGCAGGGGCCATATCAAACTATGGCTACACCTTC.

This chain links TRBV28 with TRBJ2-3, with 10 bases identical to TRBD2. The CDR3 spans 15 residues. V lost 6 bases, J lost 5 bases, and 8 bases stayed unmatched. Germline V gene data show CDR1 as MDHEN and CDR2 as SYDVKM. The CDR3 bases are TGTGCCAGCAGCATAGCGGGGGGCGGGATAGATACGCAGTATTTT. Translating gives CASSIAGGGIDTQYF.

This chain connects TRBV5-1 to TRBJ2-7; 7 nucleotides line up with TRBD1. Per germline, CDR1 SGHRS and CDR2 YFSETQ. V lost 4 bases and J lost 4; bases outside the gene matches: 11. CDR3 length: 15 residues. CDR3: CASSPTPGTAYEQYF. CDR3 nucleotides: TGCGCCAGCAGCCCAACCCCCGGGACAGCATACGAGCAGTACTTC.

The rearrangement uses TRBV6-2 or TRBV6-3 and TRBJ2-2, with D possibly TRBD2 on 6 matching bases. In germline, CDR1 is MNHEY, CDR2 SVGEGT. The CDR3 is 15 residues long. Trimming took 5 bases from V and 7 from J, leaving 17 bases between them. CDR3 sequence reads: CASSDPSARRGELFF. CDR3 DNA sequence: TGTGCCAGCAGTGACCCTAGCGCTCGACGCGGGGAGCTGTTTTTT.

CDR3 nucleotides: TGCGCCAGCAGGCAAACAGGGGACGAGCAGTACTTC. This sequence encodes CASRQTGDEQYF. The V call is TRBV5-1, the J call TRBJ2-7; TRBD1 matches 7 bases. V was pared by 5 bases and J by 5 bases, with 4 bases of the junction left unmatched. Germline CDR1 and CDR2: SGHRS and YFSETQ. The CDR3 has 12 residues.

The chain is built from TRBV6-2 or TRBV6-3 and TRBJ2-7, with 7 positions matching TRBD2. J lost 6 bases, V lost 5 bases, and 4 bases had no gene match. Germline V gene lookup returns CDR1 MNHEY and CDR2 SVGEGT. This CDR3 is built from 12 residues. The CDR3 DNA follows: TGTGCCAGCAGTGTACTAGCGACCGAGCAGTACTTC. Its translation is CASSVLATEQYF.

V usage is TRBV6-5 and J usage is TRBJ1-5, with D hard to call. This CDR3 comprises 15 residues. The V gene's germline CDR1 is MNHEY and CDR2 SVGAGI. V gave up 10 bases and J gave up 0 bases, with 16 bases separating them. CDR3 nucleotides: TGTGCCACTGTACTCGGGTTGTATAGCAATCAGCCCCAGCATTTT. Protein: CATVLGLYSNQPQHF.

The rearrangement links TRBV5-1 to TRBJ1-2, with a possible D match to TRBD1 (6 bases). Trimming stripped 6 bases from V and 5 bases from J, with 20 bases between. The germline V gene encodes CDR1 SGHRS and CDR2 YFSETQ. The CDR3 consists of 15 residues. The CDR3 DNA sequence: TGCGCCAGCACCCCGGGGCAGGGGAGTGGGTATGGCTACACCTTC. Translation gives CASTPGQGSGYGYTF.

The rearrangement uses TRBV9 and TRBJ1-2, with D hard to call. V lost 0 bases and J 4 bases, leaving 7 bases between the germline ends. This CDR3 region has 13 residues. CDR1 is SGDLS and CDR2 is YYNGEE in the germline V gene. The CDR3 here is CASSVVESYGYTF. The CDR3, as DNA: TGTGCCAGCAGCGTAGTAGAGTCCTATGGCTACACCTTC.

This chain uses TRBV27 with TRBJ1-6; D might be TRBD1 (6 bases). The CDR3 is 15 residues long. The V gene's germline CDR1 is MNHEY and CDR2 SMNVEV (reference sequence). Trimming removed 2 bases from V and 6 bases from J, with 11 bases in between. The CDR3 region is CASSLVRGRNSPLHF. CDR3 coding DNA: TGTGCCAGCAGTTTAGTCAGGGGACGTAATTCACCCCTCCACTTT.

The gene calls are TRBV10-1 and TRBJ2-5, with 8 bases aligning to TRBD1. Germline lookup yields CDR1 WNHNN and CDR2 SYGVQD (reference sequence). The CDR3 consists of 14 residues. With V trimmed by 8 bases and J by 6 bases, 11 bases remained unmatched. CDR3 loop: CASRPGQDKKTQYF. DNA of the CDR3: TGCGCCAGCCGACCGGGACAGGACAAAAAGACCCAGTACTTC.

The rearrangement links TRBV12-3 or TRBV12-4 to TRBJ2-1; tentative D call: TRBD1 (6 bases). V lost 5 bases and J 10 bases, leaving 12 bases between the germline ends. The length of the CDR3 is 12 residues. CDR3 sequence (DNA): TGTGCCAGCAGTCGAACAGGGCTGGAGCAGTTCTTC. It codes for CASSRTGLEQFF.

The chain uses TRBV29-1 and TRBJ2-7; D is ambiguous. Germline CDR1 is SQVTM and CDR2 is ANQGSEA. This CDR3 is built from 11 residues. The V and J ends lost 0 bases and 7 bases respectively, with 7 bases between them. The CDR3, as DNA: TGCAGCGTTGAAGATCTCGGGGAGCAGTACTTC. Residues: CSVEDLGEQYF.

The V call is TRBV5-4, the J call TRBJ1-1, with D uncertain. The CDR3 has 15 residues. From germline, CDR1 is SGHNT and CDR2 YYREEE (reference sequence). Trimming cost V 2 bases and J 1 base, with 12 bases left between them. CDR3: CASSFWAGENTEAFF. The CDR3 DNA is TGTGCCAGCAGCTTTTGGGCCGGGGAGAACACTGAAGCTTTCTTT.

The chain combines TRBV3-1 (or the pseudogene TRBV3-2) with TRBJ1-6, with 7 bases matching TRBD1. Per germline, CDR1 LGHDT and CDR2 YNNKEL (reference sequence). The ends lost 5 bases at V and 8 bases at J; junction bases unmatched: 12. This CDR3 spans 16 amino acids. The CDR3 loop reads CASSDPGQRAYSPLHF. The CDR3 DNA sequence: TGTGCCAGCAGCGATCCGGGACAGAGAGCCTATTCACCCCTCCACTTT.

V gene TRBV19 combines with J gene TRBJ2-1; perhaps TRBD1 as D (5 bases). The V and J ends lost 4 bases and 9 bases respectively, with 10 bases between them. This CDR3 region has 12 residues. Germline lookup yields CDR1 LNHDA and CDR2 SQIVND (reference sequence). The CDR3 DNA is TGTGCCAGTAGTAACCAGGGCGCTGAGCAGTTCTTC. Translated, it gives CASSNQGAEQFF.

The CDR3: CASSYETGVYGYTF. CDR3 sequence (DNA): TGTGCCAGCAGTTACGAGACAGGGGTTTATGGCTACACCTTC. This chain links TRBV6-6 with TRBJ1-2, with 8 positions matching TRBD1. The CDR3 runs to 14 residues. V dropped 2 bases and J dropped 5; count of bases not matched to a gene: 4. The germline CDR1 and CDR2 sequences are MNHNY and SVGAGI (reference sequence).